The TCR beta chain under discussion was sequenced for a study of T-cell memory formation after mild COVID-19. This CDR3 is 15 amino acids long. With 3 bases clipped from V and 3 bases from J, the junction kept 2 bases outside the gene matches. Germline V CDR1 and CDR2: SGHVS, FNYEAQ. TCRdb re-analysed the 5' RACE reads in MiXCR, keeping a single row per CDR3 protein. The repertoire holds 130,000 to 150,000 distinct CDR3 sequences, with around 21% as singletons. This chain joins TRBV7-6 and TRBJ1-3, with 10 bases that match TRBD1. The clonotype originates from an adult woman who had mild COVID-19 (a few samples of this study predate the infection). Cell type and time point are not known. Specimen: PBMCs or a T cell subset sorted from them (not recorded which). DNA of the CDR3: TGTGCCAGCAGCTTGGGGACAGGGGTTGGAAACACCATATATTTT. This sequence encodes CASSLGTGVGNTIYF.